What follows describes a single T cell receptor beta chain. Its antigen is unknown. This record belongs to a study of monozygotic twins with cystic fibrosis. Findings of the study overall: Unrelated CF individuals shared fewer identical clonotypes than monozygotic CF twins. The repertoire was suggested to be naive-dominated, clonality median roughly 0.0091.

TCRdb's copy holds only in-frame clones and misses some; the assay was immunoSEQ multiplex PCR. The sample holds tens of thousands of clones, around 96% seen once. The germline CDR1 and CDR2 sequences are SNHLY and FYNNEI. CDR3 length: 13 amino acids. J gave up 3 bases and V 8 bases, and 4 bases lay outside the gene matches. Sample: blood. The receptor comes from a girl aged 2 to 10 with cystic fibrosis. V is TRBV2 and J is TRBJ1-5, with TRBD1 matching over 7 bases. This CDR3 reads CASVTGPNQPQHF. The CDR3 DNA reads TGTGCCAGCGTGACAGGGCCCAATCAGCCCCAGCATTTT.